Below, one T cell receptor beta chain is given with its context. A read error may produce the germline difference seen at one junction end. The data were taken from a study of tumor and adjacent non-tumor tissue in lung cancer. TCRbeta libraries were built with three rounds of nested PCR, modified from ARM-PCR. TCRdb used MiXCR to reprocess the multiplex PCR reads, holding one entry per CDR3 protein. The sample lists 60,000 to 70,000 distinct CDR3 sequences, around 82% seen once, with 40% to 55% in the top ten. This sample's RNA came from whole unsorted tissue. Distant lung tissue was collected more than 3 cm away from the tumor edge. Germline CDR1 KGHDR, CDR2 SFDVKD. This CDR3 spans 14 amino acids.

Material for sequencing was distant non-tumor lung tissue. This TCR was recovered from a man aged 55 to 69 with non-small cell lung cancer. J is TRBJ2-1 and V is TRBV24-1; 10 bases are shared with TRBD1. CDR3 protein: CVTNDPTGGYEQFF. Here the CDR3 DNA reads TGTGTCACCAATGACCCGACAGGGGGCTATGAGCAGTTCTTC.